Included here is one TCR beta chain sequence, with context. This CDR3 comprises 13 residues. V dropped 2 bases and J dropped 6 bases, with 8 bases sitting between them. Germline CDR1 and CDR2: KGHSH and LQKENI. The sample comes from a study of T-cell reconstitution after alpha-beta-depleted transplantation in children. Preparing the TCRbeta library involved the use of unique molecular identifiers. Via MiXCR, TCRdb re-called the PCR reads, giving one row per CDR3 protein. Among 400,000 to 500,000 distinct CDR3 sequences listed, about a tenth were seen once. The sequence came from a human donor who donated a stem cell graft to a child with acute myeloid leukemia. The chain combines TRBV18 with TRBJ1-5; D ambiguous. Sample: PBMCs from the stem cell graft donor, taken from the stem cell graft. The CDR3 protein is CASSPREFQPQHF. The CDR3 coding sequence is TGTGCCAGCTCACCAAGGGAGTTTCAGCCCCAGCATTTT.